The sample holds a few counts of the clone carrying this T cell receptor (beta chain). Its antigen remains unknown. The record originates from a study of early T cells in non-severe SARS-CoV-2 infection. Findings of the study overall: Anti-spike CD8 specificities were favored by VDJdb matching, whose results missed private and CD4 specificities.

Individual cDNA molecules received unique molecular identifiers during library preparation. TCRdb redid the calling of the 5' RACE reads with MiXCR, one entry per CDR3 protein. The repertoire consists of about 58,000 distinct CDR3 sequences, with roughly an eighth occurring once and the leading ten covering about 9.7%. CDR1 and CDR2 from the germline V gene are MNHNY and SVGAGI (reference sequence). V gave up 0 bases and J gave up 4 bases, with 6 bases separating them. CDR3 size: 14 residues. The sequence was obtained from an adult who was a healthcare worker with PCR-confirmed SARS-CoV-2 infection or an uninfected control (not recorded which). V and J are TRBV6-6 and TRBJ2-2; no reliable D call. Sequenced sample: whole blood. This CDR3 is CASSYSWGTGELFF. For the CDR3, the DNA is TGTGCCAGCAGTTACTCGTGGGGCACCGGGGAGCTGTTTTTT.